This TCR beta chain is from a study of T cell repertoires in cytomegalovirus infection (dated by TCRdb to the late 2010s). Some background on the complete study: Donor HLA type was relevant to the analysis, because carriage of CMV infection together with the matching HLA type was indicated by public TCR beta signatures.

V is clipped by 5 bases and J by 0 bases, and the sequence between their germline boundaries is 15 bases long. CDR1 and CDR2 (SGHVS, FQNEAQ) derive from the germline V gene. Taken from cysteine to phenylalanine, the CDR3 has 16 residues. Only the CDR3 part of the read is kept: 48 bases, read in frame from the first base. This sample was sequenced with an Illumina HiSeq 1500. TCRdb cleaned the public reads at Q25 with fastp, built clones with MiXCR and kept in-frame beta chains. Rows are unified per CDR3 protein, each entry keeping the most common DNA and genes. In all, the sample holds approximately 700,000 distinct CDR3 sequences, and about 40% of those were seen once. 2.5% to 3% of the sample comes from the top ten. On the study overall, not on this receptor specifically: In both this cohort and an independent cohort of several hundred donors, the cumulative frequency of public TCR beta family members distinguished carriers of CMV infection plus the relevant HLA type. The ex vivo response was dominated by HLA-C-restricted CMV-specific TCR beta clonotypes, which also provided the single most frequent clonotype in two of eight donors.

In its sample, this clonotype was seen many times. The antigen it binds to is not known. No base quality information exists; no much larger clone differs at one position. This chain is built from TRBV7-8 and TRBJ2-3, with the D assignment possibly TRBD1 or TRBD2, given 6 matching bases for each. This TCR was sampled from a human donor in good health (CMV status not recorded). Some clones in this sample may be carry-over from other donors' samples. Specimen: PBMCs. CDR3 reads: CASSPRGSGSTDTQYF. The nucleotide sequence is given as TGTGCCAGCAGCCCCAGGGGTAGCGGAAGCACAGATACGCAGTATTTT.